A single sample gave rise to the 26 T cell receptor beta chains below, sequenced in a study of CD8 T cells in ankylosing spondylitis. TCRdb re-derived calls from the 5' RACE reads in MiXCR, one entry per CDR3 protein. The data show hundreds of thousands of distinct CDR3 sequences, with approximately 12% seen just once and 0.45% to 0.6% held by the top ten. The antigens of these receptors remain unknown. Broader study findings: Within ankylosing spondylitis blood, a TCR beta motif made up of under 10 highly homologous variants appeared to be characteristic.

The source material was blood, either unsorted or a sorted T cell fraction (not recorded which). The receptors shown here come from a male donor with ankylosing spondylitis.

The chain employs TRBV9 and TRBJ1-2; D may be TRBD1 (5 bases). V gave up 5 bases and J gave up 2 bases, with 10 bases separating them. Germline V gene sequence: CDR1 SGDLS, CDR2 YYNGEE. The CDR3 has 13 residues. The CDR3 bases are TGTGCCAGCAGGAAACAGGAAAACTATGGCTACACCTTC. Translated: CASRKQENYGYTF.

In its sample, this clonotype was seen a few times. V is TRBV7-2 and J is TRBJ2-2; maybe TRBD2 (5 bases). The V and J ends lost 7 bases and 1 base respectively, with 7 bases between them. In germline, CDR1 is SGHTA, CDR2 FQGNSA. The CDR3 has 13 amino acids. CDR3 DNA: TGTGCCAGCATTCGGGGGAACACCGGGGAGCTGTTTTTT. Translation: CASIRGNTGELFF.

This clonotype was seen a handful of times. The V call is TRBV10-3, the J call TRBJ1-1, with 7 bases aligning to TRBD1. The germline V gene has CDR1 ENHRY and CDR2 SYGVKD. The CDR3 has 14 amino acids. After removal of 6 bases from V and 5 bases from J, the junction contained 9 bases not matched to a gene. Here the CDR3 reads CAIRGTEEGTEAFF. In DNA form, the CDR3 reads TGTGCCATCAGGGGGACAGAGGAAGGGACTGAAGCTTTCTTT.

This clonotype was recorded a few times. This rearrangement joins TRBV5-1 to TRBJ2-3; no firm D call. Germline V CDR1 and CDR2: SGHRS, YFSETQ. The CDR3 has 15 residues. Trimming took off 1 base at V and 7 bases at J, with 16 bases between the two ends. CDR3 sequence: CASSLRTRDRNTQYF. The CDR3 bases are TGCGCCAGCAGCTTGCGGACCCGAGATAGGAATACGCAGTATTTT.

The gene calls are TRBV3-1 and TRBJ2-7; the match to TRBD2 covers 8 bases. The V segment lost 5 bases and the J segment 3 bases; nucleotides outside the gene matches: 6. The CDR3 length is 14 residues. CDR1 and CDR2 from the germline V gene are LGHDT and YNNKEL (reference sequence). Written as DNA, the CDR3 is TGTGCCAGCAGCGAGAGCGGGGGCCTCTACGAGCAGTACTTC. The encoded protein is CASSESGGLYEQYF.

This clonotype was seen a handful of times. The rearrangement uses TRBV7-8 and TRBJ2-6, with unresolved D. Germline CDR1 SGHVS, CDR2 FQNEAQ. The CDR3 runs 15 residues. Trimming removed 2 bases from V and 2 bases from J, with 7 bases in between. CDR3 sequence: CASSLLLPGANVLTF. CDR3 bases: TGTGCCAGCAGCTTACTACTCCCTGGGGCCAACGTCCTGACTTTC.

The chain combines TRBV7-9 with TRBJ2-2; D is unresolved. The V and J ends lost 2 bases and 5 bases respectively, with 12 bases between them. The CDR3 is made up of 15 amino acids. In germline, CDR1 is SEHNR, CDR2 FQNEAQ (reference sequence). This CDR3 is CASSLLWGYTGELFF. The DNA for the CDR3 is TGTGCCAGCAGCTTACTTTGGGGTTATACCGGGGAGCTGTTTTTT.

The rearrangement links TRBV7-2 to TRBJ1-6, with D possibly TRBD1 on 5 matching bases. Trimming stripped 8 bases from V and 6 bases from J, with 17 bases between. The germline gives CDR1 SGHTA, CDR2 FQGNSA. The CDR3 is 15 amino acids. The chain's CDR3 is CASRPEGQGNSPLHF. The CDR3 nucleotides read TGTGCCAGCCGCCCAGAAGGGCAGGGTAATTCACCCCTCCACTTT. Combining the CDR3 with reference TRBV7-2 and TRBJ1-6 gives the whole variable domain GAGVSQSPSNKVTEKGKDVELRCDPISGHTALYWYRQSLGQGLEFLIYFQGNSAPDKSGLPSDRFSAERTGGSVSTLTIQRTQQEDSAVYLCASRPEGQGNSPLHFGNGTRLTVT.

Comments on this clonotype: A much bigger clone sits one base away, suggesting this may be a read error. This chain connects TRBV29-1 to TRBJ2-7; TRBD2 agrees at 9 bases. The germline gives CDR1 SQVTM, CDR2 ANQGSEA. The CDR3 is 13 residues long. CDR3 DNA: TGCAGCGTCGGCGGGAGGGCGGCGGGAGAGCAGCACTTC. Translation gives CSVGGRAAGEQHF.

J is TRBJ2-3 and V is TRBV15; the D call may be TRBD1 or TRBD2 (6 bases each). CDR1 is LNHNV, CDR2 YYDKDF, per germline (reference sequence). Deletions cut 5 bases from V and 4 bases from J, with 10 bases between. The CDR3 has 13 amino acids. CDR3 region: CATSGGLADTQYF. Written as DNA, the CDR3 is TGTGCCACCAGCGGGGGGCTCGCAGATACGCAGTATTTT.

This chain connects TRBV28 to TRBJ2-7, with D possibly being TRBD1 or TRBD2 (5 bases each). V lost 2 bases and J lost 7, with 15 bases in between. Germline CDR1 is MDHEN and CDR2 is SYDVKM. The CDR3 length is 14 residues. The CDR3 spells CASSLGRELREQYF. In nucleotides, the CDR3 is TGTGCCAGCAGTTTAGGCAGGGAGCTACGGGAGCAGTACTTC. The full variable domain, with the rest looked up from reference TRBV28 and TRBJ2-7, is DVKVTQSSRYLVKRTGEKVFLECVQDMDHENMFWYRQDPGLGLRLIYFSYDVKMKEKGDIPEGYSVSREKKERFSLILESASTNQTSMYLCASSLGRELREQYFGPGTRLTVT.

This clonotype occurred many times. The rearrangement uses TRBV11-3 and TRBJ2-1, with a tentative D call TRBD2 (5 bases). The V gene's germline CDR1 is SGHNT and CDR2 YENEEA. The CDR3 sequence is 14 residues long. The V end was cut by 1 base, the J end by 9 bases, with 13 bases between. CDR3 sequence: CASSLAGRAGEQFF. DNA for the CDR3: TGTGCCAGCAGCTTAGCGGGTAGGGCGGGTGAGCAGTTCTTC. Complete variable domain (other parts from reference TRBV11-3 and TRBJ2-1): EAGVVQSPRYKIIEKKQPVAFWCNPISGHNTLYWYLQNLGQGPELLIRYENEEAVDDSQLPKDRFSAERLKGVDSTLKIQPAELGDSAVYLCASSLAGRAGEQFFGPGTRLTVL.

This clonotype was seen a few times. The V and J genes are TRBV7-9 and TRBJ2-5, with unresolved D. The germline V gene has CDR1 SEHNR and CDR2 FQNEAQ (reference sequence). Trimming shortened V by 0 bases and J by 10 bases, and 15 bases separated the two germline ends. CDR3 length: 14 amino acids. The CDR3, as DNA: TGTGCCAGCAGCTTAGCGGAAGTTATTTCGGGCCAGTACTTC. Its protein is CASSLAEVISGQYF.

This clonotype was counted between two and nine times. The rearrangement links TRBV29-1 to TRBJ2-7, with unresolved D. This CDR3 spans 12 amino acids. The germline V gene has CDR1 SQVTM and CDR2 ANQGSEA. The ends were cut back, 8 bases at V and 3 bases at J, with 14 bases in the middle. CDR3 protein: CSFSTILYEQYF. CDR3 sequence (DNA): TGCAGCTTCAGTACAATCCTCTACGAGCAGTACTTC.

The sample holds a few counts of this clonotype. The rearrangement joins TRBV4-1 to TRBJ2-1, with 12 bases identical to TRBD1. V was pared by 2 bases and J by 7 bases, with 3 bases of the junction left unmatched. Germline assignment: CDR1 MGHRA and CDR2 YSYEKL. CDR3 size: 15 residues. The CDR3 DNA is TGCGCCAGCAGCCAATGGGACAGGGGGCGAAATGAGCAGTTCTTC. Translated, it gives CASSQWDRGRNEQFF.

This chain joins TRBV9 and TRBJ1-1; possibly TRBD1 for D (6 bases). CDR3 length: 14 amino acids. V was pared by 7 bases and J by 3 bases, with 16 bases between. The V gene's germline CDR1 is SGDLS and CDR2 YYNGEE. CDR3 loop: CASARDTADTEAFF. The DNA for the CDR3 is TGTGCCAGCGCCAGGGACACCGCAGACACTGAAGCTTTCTTT.

V is TRBV9 and J is TRBJ2-2; D is unresolved. The CDR3 length is 14 residues. In germline, CDR1 is SGDLS, CDR2 YYNGEE. V dropped 2 bases and J dropped 7 bases, with 12 bases sitting between them. CDR3 residues: CASSVPGPYGELFF. The CDR3 DNA is TGTGCCAGCAGCGTGCCCGGGCCATACGGGGAGCTGTTTTTT.

The chain is built from TRBV10-1 and TRBJ2-1, with D perhaps assigned TRBD1 or TRBD2 (5 bases each). The CDR3 is made up of 16 amino acids. V lost 3 bases and J 3 bases, leaving 15 bases between the germline ends. Germline CDR1 is WNHNN and CDR2 is SYGVQD (reference sequence). This CDR3 is CASSELRGWRYNEQFF. DNA for the CDR3: TGCGCCAGCAGTGAATTGAGGGGTTGGCGCTACAATGAGCAGTTCTTC.

This clonotype was counted a few times. At one boundary the junction diverges from the germline segment, which might be a read error. The CDR3 loop reads CASSLATVAF. The CDR3 DNA sequence: TGTGCCAGCAGCTTAGCGACAGTCGCCTTC. This chain links TRBV7-9 with TRBJ1-2; tentatively, D is TRBD1 (5 bases). There are 10 residues in the CDR3. Germline V CDR1 and CDR2: SEHNR, FQNEAQ (reference sequence).

This clonotype has at least ten counts. The chain recombines TRBV5-1 with TRBJ1-2; 9 bases map to TRBD1. The CDR3 contains 15 residues. The germline V gene encodes CDR1 SGHRS and CDR2 YFSETQ. V lost 4 bases and J lost 6; bases outside the gene matches: 10. The CDR3 reads CASSPVPGQGDGYTF. CDR3 DNA: TGCGCCAGCAGCCCCGTCCCGGGACAGGGCGATGGCTACACCTTC.

The rearrangement links TRBV7-9 to TRBJ2-1, with 8 bases lining up with TRBD1. V was clipped by 1 base and J by 8 bases; unmatched bases: 7. This CDR3 is 15 amino acids long. Germline V gene lookup returns CDR1 SEHNR and CDR2 FQNEAQ (reference sequence). CDR3 amino acids: CASSLVGAGGDEQFF. The DNA of the CDR3 is TGTGCCAGCAGCTTAGTTGGGGCAGGGGGCGATGAGCAGTTCTTC.

The V call is TRBV20-1, the J call TRBJ2-3, with unresolved D. The CDR3 spans 15 residues. Germline assignment: CDR1 DFQATT and CDR2 SNEGSKA (reference sequence). CDR3 nucleotide sequence: TGCAGCTTGCACAACTCGATCTATCGCACAGATACGCAGTATTTT. It yields the protein CSLHNSIYRTDTQYF.

This clonotype was observed a handful of times. The chain has TRBV7-2 and TRBJ2-7; the D is unclear. There are 15 residues in the CDR3. Germline V gives CDR1 SGHTA, CDR2 FQGNSA. V lost 4 bases to trimming and J lost 0 bases, with 13 bases between them. The CDR3 loop reads CASSWGFSSSYEQYF. CDR3 bases: TGTGCCAGCAGCTGGGGATTTTCCAGCTCCTACGAGCAGTACTTC.

J is TRBJ1-2 and V is TRBV10-3; no reliable D call. Germline V gene lookup returns CDR1 ENHRY and CDR2 SYGVKD. V dropped 5 bases and J dropped 7 bases, with 14 bases sitting between them. The CDR3 runs to 13 residues. In nucleotides, the CDR3 is TGTGCCATCAGTTCCGTGGTTGCAAGTGGCTACACCTTC. This translates into CAISSVVASGYTF.

The chain carries TRBV20-1 and TRBJ2-7, with 7 positions matching TRBD2. CDR1 and CDR2 (germline): DFQATT, SNEGSKA (reference sequence). J lost 2 bases, V lost 3 bases, and 4 bases had no gene match. The CDR3 has 13 residues. The CDR3 here is CSASGRLTYEQYF. CDR3 coding DNA: TGCAGTGCTAGCGGGAGGCTAACCTACGAGCAGTACTTC.

The rearrangement uses TRBV7-9 and TRBJ2-7; perhaps TRBD1 as D (5 bases). The CDR3 sequence is 15 residues long. Trimming removed 5 bases at V and 9 bases at J, with 23 bases between. Germline values: CDR1 SEHNR, CDR2 FQNEAQ (reference sequence). The CDR3 nucleotides are TGTGCCAGCAGCCCAAGAGCGACAGCCAATCTAGGGCAGTACTTC. Protein product: CASSPRATANLGQYF.